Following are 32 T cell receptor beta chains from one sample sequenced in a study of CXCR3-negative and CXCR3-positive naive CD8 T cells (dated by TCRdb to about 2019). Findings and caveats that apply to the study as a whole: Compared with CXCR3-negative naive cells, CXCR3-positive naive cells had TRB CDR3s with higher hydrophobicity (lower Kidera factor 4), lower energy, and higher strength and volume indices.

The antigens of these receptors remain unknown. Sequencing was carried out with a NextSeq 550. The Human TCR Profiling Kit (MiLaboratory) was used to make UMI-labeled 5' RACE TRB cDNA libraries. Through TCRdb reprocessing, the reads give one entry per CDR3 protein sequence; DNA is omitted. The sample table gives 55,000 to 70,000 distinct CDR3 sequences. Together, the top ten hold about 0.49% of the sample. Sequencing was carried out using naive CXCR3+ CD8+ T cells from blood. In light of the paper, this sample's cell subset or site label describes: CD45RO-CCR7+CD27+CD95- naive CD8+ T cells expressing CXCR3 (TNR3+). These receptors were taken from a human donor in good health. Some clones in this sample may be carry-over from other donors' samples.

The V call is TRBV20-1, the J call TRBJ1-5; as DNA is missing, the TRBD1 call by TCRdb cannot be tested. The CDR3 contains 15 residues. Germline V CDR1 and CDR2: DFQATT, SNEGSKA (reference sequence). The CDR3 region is CSAPNRDRIDQPQHF.

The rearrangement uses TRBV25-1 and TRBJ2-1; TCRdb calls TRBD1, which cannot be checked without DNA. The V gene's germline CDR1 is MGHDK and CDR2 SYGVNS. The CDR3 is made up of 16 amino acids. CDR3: CAGSESGAGENNEQFF.

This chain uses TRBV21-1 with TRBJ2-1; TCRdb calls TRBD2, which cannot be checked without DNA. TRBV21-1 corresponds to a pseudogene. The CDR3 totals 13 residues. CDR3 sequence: CASHQTGTSREFF.

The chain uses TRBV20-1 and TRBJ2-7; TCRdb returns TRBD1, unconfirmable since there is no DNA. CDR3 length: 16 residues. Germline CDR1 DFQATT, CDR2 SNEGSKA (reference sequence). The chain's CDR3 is CSARDVFRTGPLEQYF.

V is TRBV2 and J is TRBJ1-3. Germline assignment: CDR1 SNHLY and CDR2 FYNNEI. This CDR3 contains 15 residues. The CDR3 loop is CASTTGTSSGNTIYF.

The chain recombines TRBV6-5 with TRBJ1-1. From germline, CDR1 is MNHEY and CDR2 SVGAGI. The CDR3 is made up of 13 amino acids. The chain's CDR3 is CASSSPENTEAFF.

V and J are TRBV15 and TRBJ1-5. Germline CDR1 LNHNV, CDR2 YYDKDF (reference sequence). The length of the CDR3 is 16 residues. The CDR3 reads CATSRDGSGSNQPQHF.

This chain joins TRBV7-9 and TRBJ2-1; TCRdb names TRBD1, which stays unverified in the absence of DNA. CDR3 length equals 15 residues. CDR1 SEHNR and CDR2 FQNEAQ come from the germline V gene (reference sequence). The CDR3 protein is CASSLGTGWDNEQFF. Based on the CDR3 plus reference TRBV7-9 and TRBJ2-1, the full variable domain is DTGVSQNPRHKITKRGQNVTFRCDPISEHNRLYWYRQTLGQGPEFLTYFQNEAQLEKSRLLSDRFSAERPKGSFSTLEIQRTEQGDSAMYLCASSLGTGWDNEQFFGPGTRLTVL.

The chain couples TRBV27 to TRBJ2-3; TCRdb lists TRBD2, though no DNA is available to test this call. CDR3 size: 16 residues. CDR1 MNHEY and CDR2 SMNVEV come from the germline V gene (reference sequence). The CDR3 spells CASRRLGLAGGDTQYF.

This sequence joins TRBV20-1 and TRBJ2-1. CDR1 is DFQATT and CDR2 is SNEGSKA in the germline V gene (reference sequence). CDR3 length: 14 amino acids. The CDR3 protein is CSARDLSWFGEQFF.

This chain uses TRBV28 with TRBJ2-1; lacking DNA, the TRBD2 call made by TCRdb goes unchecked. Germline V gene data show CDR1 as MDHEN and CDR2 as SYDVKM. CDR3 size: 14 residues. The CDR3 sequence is CASNTGGAGYEQFF.

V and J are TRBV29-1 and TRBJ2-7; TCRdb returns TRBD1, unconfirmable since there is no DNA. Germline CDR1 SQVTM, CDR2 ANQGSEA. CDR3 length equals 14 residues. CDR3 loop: CSATGQGASHEQYF.

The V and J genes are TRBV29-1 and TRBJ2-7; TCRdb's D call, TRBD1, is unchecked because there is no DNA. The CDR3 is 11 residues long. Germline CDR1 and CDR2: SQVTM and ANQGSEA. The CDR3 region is CSVHRGWEQYF.

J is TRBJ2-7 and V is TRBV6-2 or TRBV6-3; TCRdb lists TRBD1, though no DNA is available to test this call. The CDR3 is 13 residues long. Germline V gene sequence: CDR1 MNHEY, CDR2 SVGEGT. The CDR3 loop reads CASTEVDSYEQYF.

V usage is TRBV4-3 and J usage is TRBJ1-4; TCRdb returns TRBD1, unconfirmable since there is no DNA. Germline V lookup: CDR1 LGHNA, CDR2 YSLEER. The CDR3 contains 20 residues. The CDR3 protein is CASSQIGQSFSETTDEKLFF.

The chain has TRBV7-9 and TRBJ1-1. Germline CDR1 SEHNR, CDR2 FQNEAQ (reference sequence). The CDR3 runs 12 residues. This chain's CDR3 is CASSFGFSEAFF.

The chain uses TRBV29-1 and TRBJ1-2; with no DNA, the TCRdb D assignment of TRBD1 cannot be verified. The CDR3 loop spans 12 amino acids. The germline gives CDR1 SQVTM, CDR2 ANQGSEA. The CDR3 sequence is CSAVTQGYGYTF.

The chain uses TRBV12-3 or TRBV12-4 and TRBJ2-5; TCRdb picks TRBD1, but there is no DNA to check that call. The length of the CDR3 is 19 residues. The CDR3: CASSLSIFGQGGWQETQYF.

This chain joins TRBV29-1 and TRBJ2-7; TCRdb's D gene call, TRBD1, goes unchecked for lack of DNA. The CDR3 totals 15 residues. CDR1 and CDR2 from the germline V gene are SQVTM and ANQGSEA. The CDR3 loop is CSVETRDRGQVEQYF.

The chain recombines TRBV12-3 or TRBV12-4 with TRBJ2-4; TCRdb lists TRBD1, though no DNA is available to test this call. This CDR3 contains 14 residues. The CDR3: CASYRTGGDNIQYF.

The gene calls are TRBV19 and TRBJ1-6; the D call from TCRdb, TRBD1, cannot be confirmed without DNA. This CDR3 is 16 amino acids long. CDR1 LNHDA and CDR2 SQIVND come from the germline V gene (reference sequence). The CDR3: CASSLHGGSSDSPLHF.

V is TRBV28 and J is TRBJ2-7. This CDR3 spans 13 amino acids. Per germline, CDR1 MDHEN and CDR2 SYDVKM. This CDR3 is CASSSVEDYEQYF.

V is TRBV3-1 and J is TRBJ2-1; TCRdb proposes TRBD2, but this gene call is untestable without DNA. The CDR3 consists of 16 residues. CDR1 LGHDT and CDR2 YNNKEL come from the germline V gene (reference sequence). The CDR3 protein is CASSQVAVSSYNEQFF.

Here the CDR3 reads CASSQENLPSEQYF. The V gene is TRBV4-2, the J gene TRBJ2-7. Looked up from germline, CDR1 is LGHNA and CDR2 is YNFKEQ. This CDR3 comprises 14 residues.

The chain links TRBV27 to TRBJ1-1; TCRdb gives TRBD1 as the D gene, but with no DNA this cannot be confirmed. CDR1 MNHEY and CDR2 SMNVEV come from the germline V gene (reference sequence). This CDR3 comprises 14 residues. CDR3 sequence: CASTLGLGYGEAFF.

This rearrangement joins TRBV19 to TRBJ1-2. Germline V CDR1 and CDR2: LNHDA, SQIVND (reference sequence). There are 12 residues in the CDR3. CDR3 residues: CASSLDLRGYTF.

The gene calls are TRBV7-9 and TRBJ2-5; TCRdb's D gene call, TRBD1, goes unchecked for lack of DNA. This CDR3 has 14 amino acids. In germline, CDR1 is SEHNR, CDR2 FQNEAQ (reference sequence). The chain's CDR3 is CASSPPLPRETQYF. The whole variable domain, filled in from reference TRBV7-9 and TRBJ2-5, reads DTGVSQNPRHKITKRGQNVTFRCDPISEHNRLYWYRQTLGQGPEFLTYFQNEAQLEKSRLLSDRFSAERPKGSFSTLEIQRTEQGDSAMYLCASSPPLPRETQYFGPGTRLLVL.

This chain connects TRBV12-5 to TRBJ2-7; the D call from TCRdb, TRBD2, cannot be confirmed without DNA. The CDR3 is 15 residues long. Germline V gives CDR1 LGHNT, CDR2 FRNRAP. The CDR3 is CASDTSGGASYEQYF.

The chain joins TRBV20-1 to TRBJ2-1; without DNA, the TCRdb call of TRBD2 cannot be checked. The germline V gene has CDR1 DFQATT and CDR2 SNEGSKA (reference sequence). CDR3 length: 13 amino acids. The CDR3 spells CSASLAVYNEQFF.

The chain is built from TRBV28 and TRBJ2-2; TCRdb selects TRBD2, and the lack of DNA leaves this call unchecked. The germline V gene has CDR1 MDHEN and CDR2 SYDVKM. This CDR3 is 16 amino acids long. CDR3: CASSSVAGDITGELFF.

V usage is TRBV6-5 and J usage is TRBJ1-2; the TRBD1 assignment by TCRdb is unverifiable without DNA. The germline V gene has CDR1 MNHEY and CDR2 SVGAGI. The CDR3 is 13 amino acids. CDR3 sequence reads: CASSYSPGQGYTF.

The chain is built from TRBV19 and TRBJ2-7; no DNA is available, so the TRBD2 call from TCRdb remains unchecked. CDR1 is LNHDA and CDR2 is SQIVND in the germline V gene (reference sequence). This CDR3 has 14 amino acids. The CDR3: CASTTTGTSYEQYF.